These 6 T cell receptor beta chains came from one sample sequenced in a study of cytomegalovirus exposure and HLA in healthy donors. 13 Jbeta primers and 60 Vbeta primers were used for the PCR. Generated by immunoSEQ multiplex PCR, the TCRdb table keeps only in-frame clones and is missing some. The table shows 140,000 or so clones, with 70% occurring only once. The source material was PBMCs. These receptors came from a woman in her thirties in good health and CMV-seronegative.

The chain joins TRBV28 to TRBJ1-2; 8 nucleotides align to TRBD1. V lost 6 bases to trimming and J lost 3 bases; unmatched junction nucleotides: 9. The CDR3 covers 15 residues. The germline gives CDR1 MDHEN, CDR2 SYDVKM. The CDR3 loop reads CASRAQGAGDYGYTF. The CDR3 coding sequence is TGTGCCAGCAGGGCTCAGGGGGCAGGGGACTATGGCTACACCTTC.

Only one count was recorded for this clone. The rearrangement joins TRBV19 to TRBJ1-5, with D unclear. Trimming took 4 bases from V and 4 from J, leaving 20 bases between them. Per germline, CDR1 LNHDA and CDR2 SQIVND (reference sequence). The CDR3 runs to 17 residues. CDR3 residues: CASSSRFAGSPNQPQHF. The CDR3 bases are TGTGCCAGTAGTAGCCGATTCGCAGGCTCTCCAAATCAGCCCCAGCATTTT.

In DNA, the CDR3 is TGTGCCAGCAGCTGGGGACAGGAAGGCACCGGGGAGCTGTTTTTT. Translation gives CASSWGQEGTGELFF. V and J are TRBV11-3 and TRBJ2-2; 8 bases match TRBD1. V shed 4 bases and J 4 bases; nucleotides not matched to a gene: 5. Germline V gives CDR1 SGHNT, CDR2 YENEEA. The CDR3 has 15 amino acids. The full variable domain, its missing parts supplied by reference TRBV11-3 and TRBJ2-2, is EAGVVQSPRYKIIEKKQPVAFWCNPISGHNTLYWYLQNLGQGPELLIRYENEEAVDDSQLPKDRFSAERLKGVDSTLKIQPAELGDSAVYLCASSWGQEGTGELFFGEGSRLTVL.

The sample holds a few counts of this clone. At one end, the junction sequence differs from germline, possibly due to a read error. The chain employs TRBV7-7 and TRBJ2-3, with TRBD2 identical over 8 bases. The CDR3 loop spans 15 amino acids. Germline CDR1 reads SSHAT; CDR2 reads FNYEAQ (reference sequence). The CDR3 reads CASRRLAISTDTQYF. The CDR3 nucleotides read TGTGCTAGCAGGCGACTAGCGATTAGCACAGATACGCAGTATTTT.

This clone occurred a few times. This rearrangement joins TRBV6-6 to TRBJ2-2, with D possibly TRBD2 on 6 matching bases. This CDR3 contains 15 residues. V was trimmed by 6 bases and J by 0 bases, leaving 11 bases between them. Per germline, CDR1 MNHNY and CDR2 SVGAGI (reference sequence). CDR3 coding DNA: TGTGCCAGCAGAGAAGGGACTGCGAACACCGGGGAGCTGTTTTTT. It encodes CASREGTANTGELFF.

The rearrangement uses TRBV5-4 and TRBJ2-7, with D possibly matching TRBD1 (5 bases). This CDR3 contains 12 residues. V gave up 0 bases and J gave up 6 bases, with 7 bases separating them. CDR1 SGHNT and CDR2 YYREEE come from the germline V gene (reference sequence). DNA of the CDR3: TGTGCCAGCAGCTTGGGGGGCAGCGAGCAGTACGTC. Protein sequence: CASSLGGSEQYV.